This T cell receptor (beta chain) came from a study of blood T cells in healthy people across ages. Broader study findings: Researchers report that TCR beta diversity correlated strongly with naive T cell percentage.

V was pared by 4 bases and J by 7 bases, with 4 bases of the junction left unmatched. The CDR3 length is 14 residues. Germline CDR1 LGHDT, CDR2 YNNKEL (reference sequence). As concerns this clonotype: What it binds is unknown.

There were at least 5.5 micrograms of total RNA extracted from every sample. PCR was performed a second time for about 7 to 12 cycles using a sample-barcoded 5' primer and a J-beta primer mix. Each cDNA molecule received a tag from a template-switch adaptor that had 12 random nucleotides. Each single sample gave us at least 2.5 million CDR3-containing paired-end reads. Each CDR3 protein is one row after TCRdb ran MiXCR on the 5' RACE reads. This sample has 700,000 to 950,000 distinct CDR3 sequences, with roughly 41% found just once. The sequenced sample consisted of blood. This TCR derives from a woman aged 55-69 years in good health. The chain combines TRBV3-1 with TRBJ2-2; the match to TRBD2 covers 9 bases. The CDR3 coding sequence is TGTGCCAGCAGCCCGACTAGCGGAGGCGGGGAGCTGTTTTTT. Translating it yields CASSPTSGGGELFF. Complete variable domain (other parts from reference TRBV3-1 and TRBJ2-2): DTAVSQTPKYLVTQMGNDKSIKCEQNLGHDTMYWYKQDSKKFLKIMFSYNNKELIINETVPNRFSPKSPDKAHLNLHINSLELGDSAVYFCASSPTSGGGELFFGEGSRLTVL.